These 19 T cell receptor beta chains share one sample of origin, sequenced in a study of T cells in women clearing cervical HPV infection. The protocol was immunoSEQ multiplex PCR, while the TCRdb copy is restricted to in-frame clones and leaves out a portion. The specimen's table records fewer than 50,000 clones. Material for sequencing was blood buffy coat. These receptors were collected from a woman between 18 and 75 years old with a cervical HPV16 infection that either progressed to CIN3+ or cleared (not recorded which).

Worth noting for this clone: The read gets to within 3 residues of the CDR3 end, and the germline J gene fills in the rest. The chain recombines TRBV2 with TRBJ1-3, with D unresolved. Germline CDR1 reads SNHLY; CDR2 reads FYNNEI. V gave up 3 bases and J gave up 8 bases, with 8 bases separating them. The CDR3 runs to 12 residues. CDR3 DNA (partial): TGTGCCAGCAGTGAGGCCGAGGACACC. Amino acids: CASSEAEDT. The entire CDR3 reads CASSEAEDTIYF.

In the case of this clone: The read is 3 residues too short to cover the CDR3 end, so that end is filled in from the germline J gene. The rearrangement links TRBV5-6 to TRBJ2-7, with unresolved D. Germline loops: CDR1 SGHDT, CDR2 YYEEEE. V lost 4 bases and J lost 3, with 11 bases in between. The CDR3 is 13 amino acids. The CDR3 sequence is CASSPSDGYEQYF. The sequenced CDR3 bases are TGTGCCAGCAGCCCCAGCGACGGCTACGAG.

Points on this clone: The missing CDR3 end, 3 residues past where the read stops, is filled in from the germline J gene. The chain carries TRBV19 and TRBJ2-7; D remains unclear. This CDR3 has 14 residues. Looked up from germline, CDR1 is LNHDA and CDR2 is SQIVND (reference sequence). The germline V and J ends were trimmed by 3 bases and 2 bases, with 11 bases remaining between them. The CDR3 bases that were read are TGTGCCAGTAGTATTGAGATGGGCGCCTACGAG. This gives the protein CASSIEMGAYE. Given in full, the CDR3 is CASSIEMGAYEQYF.

Turning to this clone: The read stops 3 residues short of the end of the CDR3; the missing end is completed from the germline J gene. The V and J genes are TRBV5-1 and TRBJ1-5; 7 positions match TRBD1. There are 15 residues in the CDR3. Germline loops: CDR1 SGHRS, CDR2 YFSETQ. V was clipped by 2 bases and J by 2 bases; unmatched bases: 4. The CDR3 region is CASSLKDRGNQPQHF. The part of the CDR3 DNA that was read is TGCGCCAGCAGCTTAAAAGACAGGGGCAATCAGCCC. The complete variable domain, with remaining parts taken from reference TRBV5-1 and TRBJ1-5, reads KAGVTQTPRYLIKTRGQQVTLSCSPISGHRSVSWYQQTPGQGLQFLFEYFSETQRNKGNFPGRFSGRQFSNSRSEMNVSTLELGDSALYLCASSLKDRGNQPQHFGDGTRLSIL.

As for this clone: The CDR3 extends 3 residues past the end of the read, so its final part is completed from the germline J gene. The gene calls are TRBV20-1 and TRBJ2-3; TRBD2 aligns across 11 bases. CDR1 is DFQATT and CDR2 is SNEGSKA in the germline V gene (reference sequence). CDR3 length: 14 residues. The sequenced part of the CDR3 DNA is TGCAGTGCTATCTTAGCGGGGGGGAGGGGGACG. This sequence encodes CSAILAGGRGT. The CDR3 as a whole reads CSAILAGGRGTQYF.

Of note for this clone: The observed sequence ends 3 residues before the CDR3 terminus, with the missing tail filled in from the germline J gene. The chain uses TRBV2 and TRBJ2-2; the D gene is possibly TRBD1 (5 bases). Germline lookup yields CDR1 SNHLY and CDR2 FYNNEI. The CDR3 runs to 17 residues. V was shortened by 7 bases and J by 3 bases, with 21 bases between the two germline ends. The CDR3 loop reads CASNLPAGLVDTGELFF. The sequenced CDR3 bases are TGTGCCAGCAATTTGCCCGCAGGGTTAGTGGACACCGGGGAG.

Of note for this clone: Read sequence stops 3 residues before the CDR3 end, and the germline J gene provides the missing end. This chain connects TRBV7-2 to TRBJ2-1, with D possibly matching TRBD2 (5 bases). This CDR3 contains 13 residues. Germline V gene sequence: CDR1 SGHTA, CDR2 FQGNSA. V shed 5 bases and J shed 4 bases, with 9 bases lying between them. CDR3 DNA (partial): TGTGCCAGCAGCGTCGAGCGGTACAATGAG. It translates to CASSVERYNE. The full CDR3 protein reads CASSVERYNEQFF. The full variable domain, in which reference TRBV7-2 and TRBJ2-1 provide the parts outside the CDR3, is GAGVSQSPSNKVTEKGKDVELRCDPISGHTALYWYRQSLGQGLEFLIYFQGNSAPDKSGLPSDRFSAERTGGSVSTLTIQRTQQEDSAVYLCASSVERYNEQFFGPGTRLTVL.

The CDR3: CSASPPLAAGSDTQYF. The covered CDR3 bases are TGCAGTGCTAGCCCCCCCCTAGCGGCCGGATCAGATACG. The chain joins TRBV20-1 to TRBJ2-3; 7 nucleotides match TRBD2. The read halts 3 residues ahead of the CDR3 end, with the missing end drawn from the germline J gene. The CDR3 runs 16 residues. Germline V gene data show CDR1 as DFQATT and CDR2 as SNEGSKA (reference sequence). V shed 3 bases, J shed 4 bases, and the junction held 13 bases outside the gene matches.

Comments on this clone: The read gets to within 3 residues of the CDR3 end, and the germline J gene fills in the rest. The chain has TRBV19 and TRBJ1-1; a possible D gene is TRBD1 (5 bases). CDR3 size: 14 residues. Trimming removed 5 bases at V and 0 bases at J, with 10 bases between. From germline, CDR1 is LNHDA and CDR2 SQIVND (reference sequence). CDR3 sequence reads: CASSPWTLNTEAFF. CDR3 DNA, as far as it was read: TGTGCCAGTAGTCCCTGGACACTGAACACTGAA.

As to this clone: Read data end 3 residues before the CDR3 end; the end is taken from the germline J gene. V and J are TRBV6-1 and TRBJ2-7; TRBD1 matches 9 bases. V lost 4 bases and J lost 6; bases outside the gene matches: 4. This CDR3 contains 13 residues. Germline values: CDR1 MNHNS, CDR2 SASEGT. CDR3 bases read: TGTGCCAGCAGTGGGGACAGGGCGGGCGAG. It translates to CASSGDRAGE. The full CDR3 reads CASSGDRAGEQYF.

For this clone: The missing CDR3 end, 3 residues past where the read stops, is filled in from the germline J gene. The chain joins TRBV18 to TRBJ2-1, with 9 bases that match TRBD1. J gave up 2 bases and V 4 bases, and 9 bases lay outside the gene matches. The CDR3 length is 17 residues. Germline CDR1 is KGHSH and CDR2 is LQKENI. The covered CDR3 bases are TGTGCCAGCTCACTCTTCGGGACAGGGAAGGCCTACAATGAG. Its protein product is CASSLFGTGKAYNE. The complete CDR3 sequence is CASSLFGTGKAYNEQFF.

As to this clone: The read ends 3 residues shy of where the CDR3 ends; the end is completed using the germline J gene. The V call is TRBV11-2, the J call TRBJ2-3; the match to TRBD1 covers 7 bases. The CDR3 totals 14 residues. Germline V gene lookup returns CDR1 SGHAT and CDR2 FQNNGV. CDR3: CASSLYRGRETQYF. CDR3 DNA (partial): TGTGCCAGCAGCTTATACAGGGGTAGGGAGACG. Variable domain in full (rest from reference TRBV11-2 and TRBJ2-3): EAGVAQSPRYKIIEKRQSVAFWCNPISGHATLYWYQQILGQGPKLLIQFQNNGVVDDSQLPKDRFSAERLKGVDSTLKIQPAKLEDSAVYLCASSLYRGRETQYFGPGTRLTVL.

As for this clone: The sequence runs out 3 residues before the end of the CDR3; the remainder is reconstructed from the germline J gene. The chain uses TRBV7-9 and TRBJ2-1; D possibly corresponds to TRBD1 (6 bases). CDR3 length: 14 amino acids. Trimming shortened V by 6 bases and J by 1 base, and 10 bases separated the two germline ends. Germline lookup yields CDR1 SEHNR and CDR2 FQNEAQ (reference sequence). CDR3 amino acids: CASSEQGSYNEQFF. The part of the CDR3 DNA that was read is TGTGCCAGCAGTGAACAGGGTTCCTACAATGAG.

Details on this clone: From the germline J gene comes the end of the CDR3, since the read stops 3 residues before it. The chain has TRBV10-3 and TRBJ2-2; D is unclear. Looked up from germline, CDR1 is ENHRY and CDR2 is SYGVKD. The CDR3 sequence is 11 residues long. V was trimmed by 11 bases and J by 3 bases, leaving 7 bases between them. The CDR3 sequence: CAPRHTGELFF. The DNA read from the CDR3 is TGTGCCCCCCGTCACACCGGGGAG.

Comments on this clone: Sequencing ends 3 residues short of the CDR3 end; the germline J gene provides the rest. The chain recombines TRBV29-1 with TRBJ1-1; 8 bases align to TRBD1. This CDR3 spans 14 amino acids. Germline CDR1 is SQVTM and CDR2 is ANQGSEA. The V gene end was trimmed by 6 bases and the J gene end by 1 base; junction bases not matched to a gene: 7. The chain's CDR3 is CSVTTGVTNTEAFF. Partial CDR3 DNA: TGCAGCGTAACGACAGGGGTCACGAACACTGAA.

For this clone: Coverage ceases 3 residues before the CDR3 finishes, and the germline J gene fills in the end. V and J are TRBV7-2 and TRBJ2-1; 9 bases match TRBD2. The CDR3 is 15 amino acids. V gave up 4 bases and J gave up 2 bases; unmatched junction bases: 3. CDR1 is SGHTA, CDR2 FQGNSA, per germline. Partial CDR3 DNA: TGTGCCAGCAGCTCTAGCGGGGCGACCTACAATGAG. This gives the protein CASSSSGATYNE. The entire CDR3 reads CASSSSGATYNEQFF.

Concerning this clone: The CDR3 end lies 3 residues beyond the end of the read and is filled in from the germline J gene. J is TRBJ2-5 and V is TRBV18; 10 bases match TRBD1. The CDR3 has 16 residues. With 4 bases clipped from V and 3 bases from J, the junction kept 8 bases outside the gene matches. Germline CDR1 reads KGHSH; CDR2 reads LQKENI. The covered CDR3 bases are TGTGCCAGCTCACGAACGTATGGGACAGGGGAAGAGACC. Protein: CASSRTYGTGEET. The whole CDR3 protein reads CASSRTYGTGEETQYF.

As to this clone: The CDR3 is cut off 3 residues early in the read; its end comes from the germline J gene. The gene calls are TRBV28 and TRBJ2-7; TRBD2 is a possible D gene (5 bases). The CDR3 has 14 amino acids. The germline V and J ends were trimmed by 5 bases and 0 bases, with 11 bases remaining between them. The V gene's germline CDR1 is MDHEN and CDR2 SYDVKM. The chain's CDR3 is CASSMAGLSYEQYF. The CDR3 bases that were read are TGTGCCAGCAGTATGGCAGGACTCTCCTACGAG.

Worth noting for this clone: The CDR3 is cut off 3 residues early in the read; its end comes from the germline J gene. The chain is built from TRBV20-1 and TRBJ2-7; D tentatively fits TRBD1 or TRBD2 (5 bases each). The CDR3 extends over 15 amino acids. Trimming removed 1 base at V and 2 bases at J, with 15 bases between. Germline V gene sequence: CDR1 DFQATT, CDR2 SNEGSKA (reference sequence). The CDR3 loop reads CSARARGVRTYEQYF. The sequenced part of the CDR3 DNA is TGCAGTGCTAGAGCGAGAGGGGTAAGGACCTACGAG.